What follows are 21 T cell receptor beta chains derived from one specimen sequenced in a study of T cells expressing NK-cell markers. Using the 5' RACE reads, TCRdb records one entry per CDR3 protein without DNA. This repertoire includes roughly 280,000 distinct CDR3 sequences. Sequencing was done on a sample of blood T cells: a sorted CD56 or NKG2C T cell subset, CD4+ or CD8+ T cells, or bulk PBMC T cells (not recorded which). The receptors originated from a man between 18 and 35 years old in good health.

The J gene is TRBJ2-5, the V gene TRBV23-1; TCRdb's D call, TRBD1, is unchecked because there is no DNA. TRBV23-1 counts as an open reading frame of uncertain function. CDR3 length: 14 residues. CDR3 residues: CASSQTGGGETQYF.

The CDR3 sequence: CASSYRAQYEQYF. The chain carries TRBV6-5 and TRBJ2-7. Germline assignment: CDR1 MNHEY and CDR2 SVGAGI. The length of the CDR3 is 13 residues.

The chain is built from TRBV24-1 and TRBJ1-4; there is no DNA to check the TCRdb D call of TRBD1. This CDR3 has 12 residues. The germline V gene has CDR1 KGHDR and CDR2 SFDVKD. The CDR3 loop is CATSDLDRKLFF.

J is TRBJ2-2 and V is TRBV5-6. Germline V gene sequence: CDR1 SGHDT, CDR2 YYEEEE. The CDR3 totals 18 residues. The CDR3: CASSLGEVRLLNTGELFF.

This chain joins TRBV3-1 and TRBJ1-5; TCRdb indicates TRBD1, and absent DNA this call remains unverified. Per germline, CDR1 LGHDT and CDR2 YNNKEL (reference sequence). The CDR3 has 14 residues. This chain's CDR3 is CASSQGQGGQPQHF.

V usage is TRBV10-2 and J usage is TRBJ1-5. The CDR3 has 14 amino acids. Germline CDR1 reads WSHSY; CDR2 reads SAAADI. The CDR3 loop is CASSEWAEVQPQHF.

The CDR3 is CASRQDRATYNEQFF. This rearrangement joins TRBV7-2 to TRBJ2-1; without DNA, the TCRdb call of TRBD1 cannot be checked. The CDR3 extends over 15 amino acids. Germline V gives CDR1 SGHTA, CDR2 FQGNSA.

V usage is TRBV7-9 and J usage is TRBJ2-5; TCRdb designates TRBD1, a call that cannot be tested without DNA. Germline values: CDR1 SEHNR, CDR2 FQNEAQ (reference sequence). The CDR3 extends over 15 amino acids. The CDR3 loop is CASSVRDHSQETQYF.

The rearrangement links TRBV7-2 to TRBJ2-5; the D call from TCRdb, TRBD1, cannot be confirmed without DNA. The CDR3 spans 14 residues. The germline V gene has CDR1 SGHTA and CDR2 FQGNSA. CDR3: CASSLGGSGETQYF.

The rearrangement joins TRBV12-3 or TRBV12-4 to TRBJ2-7; TCRdb returns TRBD2, unconfirmable since there is no DNA. The CDR3 totals 17 residues. This chain's CDR3 is CASTPQGTSGPSYEQYF.

The chain couples TRBV6-1 to TRBJ1-4. The CDR3 loop spans 13 amino acids. CDR1 and CDR2 from the germline V gene are MNHNS and SASEGT. CDR3 protein: CASRRGLAEKLFF.

This CDR3 is CSATLAGGSYNEQFF. The V and J genes are TRBV20-1 and TRBJ2-1. The CDR3 runs 15 residues. Germline CDR1 reads DFQATT; CDR2 reads SNEGSKA (reference sequence).

The chain joins TRBV21-1 to TRBJ2-1; TCRdb reports TRBD1, a call that lacks DNA to check it against. TRBV21-1 is assigned pseudogene status. This CDR3 region has 14 residues. The CDR3 spells CASTPARTYNEQFF.

The chain joins TRBV7-2 to TRBJ2-5; absent DNA, TCRdb's TRBD2 call cannot be checked. Germline V lookup: CDR1 SGHTA, CDR2 FQGNSA. CDR3 length: 15 residues. The chain's CDR3 is CASSSYRGLQETQYF. Variable domain in full (rest from reference TRBV7-2 and TRBJ2-5): GAGVSQSPSNKVTEKGKDVELRCDPISGHTALYWYRQSLGQGLEFLIYFQGNSAPDKSGLPSDRFSAERTGGSVSTLTIQRTQQEDSAVYLCASSSYRGLQETQYFGPGTRLLVL.

J is TRBJ1-2 and V is TRBV6-1; TCRdb designates TRBD1, a call that cannot be tested without DNA. In germline, CDR1 is MNHNS, CDR2 SASEGT. CDR3 length equals 14 residues. The CDR3 sequence is CASIQGIGVGGYTF.

V usage is TRBV20-1 and J usage is TRBJ1-5. The V gene's germline CDR1 is DFQATT and CDR2 SNEGSKA (reference sequence). CDR3 size: 13 residues. This CDR3 reads CSSGLTSNQPQHF.

CDR3 protein: CASSSPGEQYF. The V gene is TRBV27, the J gene TRBJ2-7; TCRdb reports TRBD1, a call that lacks DNA to check it against. This CDR3 comprises 11 residues. Per germline, CDR1 MNHEY and CDR2 SMNVEV (reference sequence).

The chain joins TRBV6-5 to TRBJ2-3; TCRdb calls TRBD2, which cannot be checked without DNA. Germline lookup yields CDR1 MNHEY and CDR2 SVGAGI. The CDR3 loop spans 18 amino acids. The CDR3 loop reads CASSYGSLAGGRADTQYF.

The V gene is TRBV6-2 or TRBV6-3, the J gene TRBJ2-1; TCRdb calls TRBD2, which cannot be checked without DNA. The CDR3 consists of 17 residues. The V gene's germline CDR1 is MNHEY and CDR2 SVGEGT. The CDR3 region is CASSYSEREGRYNEQFF.

This chain links TRBV6-2 or TRBV6-3 with TRBJ1-2; the D call of TRBD1 rests on TCRdb alone, since no DNA is present to check it. Looked up from germline, CDR1 is MNHEY and CDR2 is SVGEGT. The CDR3 length is 15 residues. This CDR3 is CASSLRDSRNYGYTF.

The chain combines TRBV5-1 with TRBJ2-2; TCRdb's D gene call, TRBD1, goes unchecked for lack of DNA. Germline-derived CDR1 and CDR2 are SGHRS and YFSETQ. This CDR3 has 16 amino acids. CDR3 amino acids: CASSLRQGQNTGELFF.